The next 8 T cell receptor beta chains were all read from a single sample in a study of blood T cell repertoires in COVID-19. Using immunoSEQ multiplex PCR, the repertoire was profiled, and TCRdb retains in-frame clones only, with some absent. This table has about 190,000 clones, about four fifths appearing once. The sequenced material came from peripheral blood. These receptors were taken from a woman in her fifties or sixties with COVID-19, enrolled during active disease.

This chain links TRBV11-2 with TRBJ2-5; 9 positions match TRBD1. Germline V gene lookup returns CDR1 SGHAT and CDR2 FQNNGV. V shed 5 bases, J shed 3 bases, and the junction held 10 bases outside the gene matches. There are 16 residues in the CDR3. The CDR3 DNA follows: TGTGCCAGCAGCCTCCGACCGGGACAGGGAGAAGAGACCCAGTACTTC. Amino acid sequence: CASSLRPGQGEETQYF.

The chain employs TRBV18 and TRBJ1-1; 7 bases agree with TRBD1. The CDR3 loop spans 15 amino acids. After removal of 2 bases from V and 2 bases from J, the junction contained 5 bases not matched to a gene. Germline V gene lookup returns CDR1 KGHSH and CDR2 LQKENI. The CDR3 is CASSPEKGGNTEAFF. The DNA for the CDR3 is TGTGCCAGCTCACCAGAGAAAGGGGGCAACACTGAAGCTTTCTTT.

The chain is built from TRBV20-1 and TRBJ1-2, with D perhaps TRBD1 (5 bases). The CDR3 spans 14 residues. V was shortened by 6 bases and J by 5 bases, with 19 bases between the two germline ends. Germline CDR1 reads DFQATT; CDR2 reads SNEGSKA (reference sequence). DNA of the CDR3: TGCAGTGCCAGTGCCGCCGGTAGGGGATATGGCTACACCTTC. This translates into CSASAAGRGYGYTF.

This chain connects TRBV7-9 to TRBJ2-3, with a weak D call TRBD2 (5 bases). Germline CDR1 and CDR2: SEHNR and FQNEAQ (reference sequence). The CDR3 is 16 amino acids. V lost 4 bases and J lost 3, with 17 bases in between. The chain's CDR3 is CASSSEPGSKTDTQYF. Written as DNA, the CDR3 is TGTGCCAGCAGCTCCGAACCGGGAAGTAAGACAGATACGCAGTATTTT.

Points on this clone: The DNA is omitted, as the CDR3 cannot be located on it reliably, and the CDR3 follows TCRdb's listing. This rearrangement joins TRBV21-1 to TRBJ1-1. TRBV21-1 is annotated as a pseudogene. The CDR3 length equals 14 residues, ends included. The CDR3 sequence: CASSWGDGNTEAFF.

The chain combines TRBV16 with TRBJ2-5; 7 nucleotides align to TRBD2. Germline assignment: CDR1 KGHSY and CDR2 FQNENV. The junction had 8 bases not matched to a gene; V was cut back by 4 bases and J by 3 bases. This CDR3 contains 15 residues. In DNA form, the CDR3 reads TGTGCCAGCAGCCGTCGGCCTAGCGGAGAAGAGACCCAGTACTTC. This sequence encodes CASSRRPSGEETQYF.

The chain carries TRBV5-1 and TRBJ1-2, with 8 bases lining up with TRBD1. V shed 2 bases, J shed 2 bases, and the junction held 5 bases outside the gene matches. There are 15 residues in the CDR3. Germline CDR1 and CDR2: SGHRS and YFSETQ. In nucleotides, the CDR3 is TGCGCCAGCAGCTTAGGGACAGGAAAAAACTATGGCTACACCTTC. Residues: CASSLGTGKNYGYTF.

This chain uses TRBV30 with TRBJ2-2; 8 nucleotides line up with TRBD2. The germline V gene encodes CDR1 GTSNPN and CDR2 SVGIG (reference sequence). The CDR3 length is 15 residues. The junction had 9 bases not matched to a gene; V was cut back by 7 bases and J by 2 bases. DNA for the CDR3: TGTGCCTTCAGCGGGAGACTTAGAAACACCGGGGAGCTGTTTTTT. It codes for CAFSGRLRNTGELFF.